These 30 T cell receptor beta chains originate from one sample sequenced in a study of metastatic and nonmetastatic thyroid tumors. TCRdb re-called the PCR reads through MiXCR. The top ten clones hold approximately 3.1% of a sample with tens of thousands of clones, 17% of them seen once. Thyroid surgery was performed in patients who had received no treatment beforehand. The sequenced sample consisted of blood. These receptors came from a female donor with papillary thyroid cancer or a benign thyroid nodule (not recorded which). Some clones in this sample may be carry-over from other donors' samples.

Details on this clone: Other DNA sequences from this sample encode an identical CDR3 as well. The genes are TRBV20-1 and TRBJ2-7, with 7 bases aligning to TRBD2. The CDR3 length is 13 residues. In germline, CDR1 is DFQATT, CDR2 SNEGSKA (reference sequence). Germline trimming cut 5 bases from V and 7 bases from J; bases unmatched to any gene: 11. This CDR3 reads CSAAPSGKVEQYF. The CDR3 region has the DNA TGCAGTGCTGCCCCAAGCGGGAAGGTAGAGCAGTACTTC.

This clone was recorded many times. The CDR3 DNA sequence: TGCGCCAGCAGCTGGGACAGAAACAATGAGCAGTTCTTC. This sequence encodes CASSWDRNNEQFF. J is TRBJ2-1 and V is TRBV5-1; 7 nucleotides line up with TRBD1. V was pared by 3 bases and J by 5 bases, with 2 bases of the junction left unmatched. This CDR3 contains 13 residues. CDR1 and CDR2 (germline): SGHRS, YFSETQ.

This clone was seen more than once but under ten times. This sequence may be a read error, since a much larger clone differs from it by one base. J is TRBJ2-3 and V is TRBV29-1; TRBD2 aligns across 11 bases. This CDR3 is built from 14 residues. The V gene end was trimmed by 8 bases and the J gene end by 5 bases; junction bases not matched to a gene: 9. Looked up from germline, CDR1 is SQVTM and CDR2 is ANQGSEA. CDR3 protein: CSSPSGGTRDTQYF. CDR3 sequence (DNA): TGCAGCTCACCTAGCGGGGGGACCCGAGATACGCAGTATTTT.

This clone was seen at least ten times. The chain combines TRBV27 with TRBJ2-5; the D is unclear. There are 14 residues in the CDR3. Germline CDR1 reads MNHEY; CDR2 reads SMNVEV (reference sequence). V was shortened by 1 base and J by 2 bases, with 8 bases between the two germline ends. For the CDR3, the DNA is TGTGCCAGCAGTTTATTTAGGACGCAAGAGACCCAGTACTTC. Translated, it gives CASSLFRTQETQYF.

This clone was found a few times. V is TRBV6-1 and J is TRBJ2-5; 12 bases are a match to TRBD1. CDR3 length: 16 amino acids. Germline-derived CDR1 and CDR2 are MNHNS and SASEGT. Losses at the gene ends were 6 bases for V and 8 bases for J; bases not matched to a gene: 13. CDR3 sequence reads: CASRSRRDRGRDTQYF. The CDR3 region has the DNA TGTGCCAGCAGGTCTCGCCGGGACAGGGGGCGAGATACCCAGTACTTC.

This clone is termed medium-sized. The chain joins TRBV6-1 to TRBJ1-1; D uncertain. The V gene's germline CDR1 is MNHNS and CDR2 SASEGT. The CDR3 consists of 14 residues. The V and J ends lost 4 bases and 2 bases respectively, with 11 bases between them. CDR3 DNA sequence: TGTGCCAGCAGTGTTTTAGGGCCCAACACTGAAGCTTTCTTT. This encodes CASSVLGPNTEAFF.

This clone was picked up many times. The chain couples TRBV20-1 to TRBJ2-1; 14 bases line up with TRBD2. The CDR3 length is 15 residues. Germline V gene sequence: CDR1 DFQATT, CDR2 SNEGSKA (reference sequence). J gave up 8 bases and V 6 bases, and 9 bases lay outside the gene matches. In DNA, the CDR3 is TGCAGTGCGCAAACCGGGACTAGCGGGAGAGATGAGCAGTTCTTC. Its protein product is CSAQTGTSGRDEQFF.

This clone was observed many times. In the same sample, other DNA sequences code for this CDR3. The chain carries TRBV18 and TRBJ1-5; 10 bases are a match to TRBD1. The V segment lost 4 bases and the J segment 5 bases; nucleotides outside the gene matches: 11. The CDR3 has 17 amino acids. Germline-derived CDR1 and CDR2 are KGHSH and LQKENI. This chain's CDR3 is CASSQTATGTGDQPQHF. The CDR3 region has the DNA TGTGCCAGCTCACAAACCGCCACCGGGACAGGGGATCAGCCCCAGCATTTT.

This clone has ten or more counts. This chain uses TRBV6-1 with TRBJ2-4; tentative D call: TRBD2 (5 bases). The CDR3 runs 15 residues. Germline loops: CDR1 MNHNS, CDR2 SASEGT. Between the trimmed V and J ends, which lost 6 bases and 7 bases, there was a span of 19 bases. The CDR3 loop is CASSPRAIAGNIQYF. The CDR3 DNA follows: TGTGCCAGCAGCCCCCGCGCGATCGCGGGTAACATTCAGTACTTC.

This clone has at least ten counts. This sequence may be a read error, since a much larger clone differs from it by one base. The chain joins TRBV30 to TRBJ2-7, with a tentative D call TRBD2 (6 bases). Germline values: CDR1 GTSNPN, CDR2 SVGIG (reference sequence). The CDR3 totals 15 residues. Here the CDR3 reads CAWSVLGDSEYEQHF. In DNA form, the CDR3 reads TGTGCCTGGAGTGTACTAGGGGACTCGGAGTACGAGCAGCACTTC.

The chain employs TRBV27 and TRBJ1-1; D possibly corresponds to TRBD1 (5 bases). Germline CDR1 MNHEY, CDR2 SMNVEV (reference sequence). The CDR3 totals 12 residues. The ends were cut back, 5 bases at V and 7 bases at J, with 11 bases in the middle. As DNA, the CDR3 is TGTGCCAGCAGTGGAGGACAAAATGAAGCTTTCTTT. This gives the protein CASSGGQNEAFF.

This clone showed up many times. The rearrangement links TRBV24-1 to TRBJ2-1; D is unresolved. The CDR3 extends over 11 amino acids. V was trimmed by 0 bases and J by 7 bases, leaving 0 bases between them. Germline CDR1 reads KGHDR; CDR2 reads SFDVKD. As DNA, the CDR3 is TGTGCCACCAGTGATTTGAATGAGCAGTTCTTC. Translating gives CATSDLNEQFF.

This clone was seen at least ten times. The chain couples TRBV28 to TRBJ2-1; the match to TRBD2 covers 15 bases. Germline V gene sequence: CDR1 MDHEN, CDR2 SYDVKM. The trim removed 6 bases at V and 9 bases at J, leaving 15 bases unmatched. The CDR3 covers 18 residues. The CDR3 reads CASRVGLAGGLGISEQFF. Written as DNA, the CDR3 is TGTGCCAGCAGGGTGGGACTAGCGGGAGGATTGGGTATCAGTGAGCAGTTCTTC.

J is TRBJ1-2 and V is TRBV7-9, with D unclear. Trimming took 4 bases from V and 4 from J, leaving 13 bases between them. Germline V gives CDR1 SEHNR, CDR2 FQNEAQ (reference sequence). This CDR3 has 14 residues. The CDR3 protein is CASSSVGSVYGYTF. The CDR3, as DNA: TGTGCCAGCAGCTCAGTGGGCAGCGTCTATGGCTACACCTTC.

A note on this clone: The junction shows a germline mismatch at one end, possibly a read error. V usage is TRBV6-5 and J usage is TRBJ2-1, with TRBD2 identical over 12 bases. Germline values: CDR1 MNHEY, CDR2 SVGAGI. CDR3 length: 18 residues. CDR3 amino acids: CVSTKRGLAGGDPHEQFF. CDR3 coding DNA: TGTGTCAGCACAAAAAGAGGGCTAGCGGGAGGGGACCCCCATGAGCAGTTCTTC.

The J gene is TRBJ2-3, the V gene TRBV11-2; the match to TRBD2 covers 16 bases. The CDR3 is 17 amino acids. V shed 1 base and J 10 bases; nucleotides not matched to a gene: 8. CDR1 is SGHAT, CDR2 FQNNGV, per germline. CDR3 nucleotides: TGTGCCAGCAGCTTAGCTAAGCCGGGACTAGCGGGAGGGGCGCAGTATTTT. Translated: CASSLAKPGLAGGAQYF.

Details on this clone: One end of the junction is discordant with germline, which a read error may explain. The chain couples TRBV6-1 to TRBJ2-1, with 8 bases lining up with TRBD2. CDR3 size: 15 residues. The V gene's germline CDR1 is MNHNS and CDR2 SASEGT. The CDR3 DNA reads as TGTGCCAGCAGTGAAGCGACTAGCGCGAGCAATGAGCAGCTCTTC. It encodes CASSEATSASNEQLF.

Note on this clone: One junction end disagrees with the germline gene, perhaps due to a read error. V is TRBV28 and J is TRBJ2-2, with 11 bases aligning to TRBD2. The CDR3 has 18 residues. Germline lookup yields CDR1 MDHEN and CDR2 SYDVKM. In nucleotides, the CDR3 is TGTGCCAGCAGTTTCTCGGGACTAGCGGAAACGAACACCGGTGAGCTGTTTTTT. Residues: CASSFSGLAETNTGELFF.

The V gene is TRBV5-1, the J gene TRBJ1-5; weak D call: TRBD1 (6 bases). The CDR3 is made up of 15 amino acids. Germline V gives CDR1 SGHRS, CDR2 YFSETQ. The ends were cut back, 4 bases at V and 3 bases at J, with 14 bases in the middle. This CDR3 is CASSPTGDINQPQHF. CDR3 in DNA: TGCGCCAGCAGCCCGACAGGTGATATCAATCAGCCCCAGCATTTT.

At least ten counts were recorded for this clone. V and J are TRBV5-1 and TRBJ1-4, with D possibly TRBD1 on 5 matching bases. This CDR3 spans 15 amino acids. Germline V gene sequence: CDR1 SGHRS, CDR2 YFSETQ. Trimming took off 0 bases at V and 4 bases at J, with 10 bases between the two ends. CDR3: CASSLGGAGNEKLFF. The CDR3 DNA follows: TGCGCCAGCAGCTTGGGGGGCGCGGGTAATGAAAAACTGTTTTTT.

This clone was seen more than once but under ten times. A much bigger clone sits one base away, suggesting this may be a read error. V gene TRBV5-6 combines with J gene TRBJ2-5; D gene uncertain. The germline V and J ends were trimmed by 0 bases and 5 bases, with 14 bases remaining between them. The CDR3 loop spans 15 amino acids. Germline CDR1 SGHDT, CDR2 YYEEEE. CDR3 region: CASSLDPSPRETQYF. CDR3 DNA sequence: TGTGCCAGCAGCTTGGACCCCTCCCCTAGGGAGACCCAGTACTTC.

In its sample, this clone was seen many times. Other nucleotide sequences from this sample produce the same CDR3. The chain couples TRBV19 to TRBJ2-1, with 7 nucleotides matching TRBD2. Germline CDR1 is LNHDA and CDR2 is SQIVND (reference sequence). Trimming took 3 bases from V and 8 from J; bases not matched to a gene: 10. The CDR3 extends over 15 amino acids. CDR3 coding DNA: TGTGCCAGTAGTATTCCGGGGGAGGGCGGGCATGAGCAGTTCTTC. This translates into CASSIPGEGGHEQFF.

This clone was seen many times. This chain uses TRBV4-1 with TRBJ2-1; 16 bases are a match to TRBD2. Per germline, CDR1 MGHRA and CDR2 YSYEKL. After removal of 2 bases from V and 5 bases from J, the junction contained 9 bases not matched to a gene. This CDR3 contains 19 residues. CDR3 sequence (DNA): TGCGCCAGCAGCCAACCCACGGGACTAGCGGGAGGGCGTCACAATGAGCAGTTCTTC. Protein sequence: CASSQPTGLAGGRHNEQFF.

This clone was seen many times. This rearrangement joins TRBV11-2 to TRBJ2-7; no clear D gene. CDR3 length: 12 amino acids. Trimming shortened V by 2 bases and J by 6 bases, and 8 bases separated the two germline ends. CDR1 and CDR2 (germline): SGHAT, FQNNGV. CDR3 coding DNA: TGTGCCAGCAGCTTACTTGGCTTCGAGCAGTACTTC. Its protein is CASSLLGFEQYF.

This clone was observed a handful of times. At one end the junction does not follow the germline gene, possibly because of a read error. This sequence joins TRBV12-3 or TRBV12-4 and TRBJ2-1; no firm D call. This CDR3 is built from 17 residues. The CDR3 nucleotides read TGTGCCAGCAGCGAGCCTGCTTCGTCGGTCTGGGGAAATGAACAGTTCTTC. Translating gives CASSEPASSVWGNEQFF.

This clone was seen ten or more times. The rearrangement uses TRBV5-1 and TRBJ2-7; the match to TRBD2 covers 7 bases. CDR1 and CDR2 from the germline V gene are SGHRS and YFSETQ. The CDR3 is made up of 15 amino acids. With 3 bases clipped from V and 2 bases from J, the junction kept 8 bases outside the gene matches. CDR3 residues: CASSSSGTTAYEQYF. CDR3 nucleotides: TGCGCCAGCAGCTCCTCCGGGACTACAGCCTACGAGCAGTACTTC.

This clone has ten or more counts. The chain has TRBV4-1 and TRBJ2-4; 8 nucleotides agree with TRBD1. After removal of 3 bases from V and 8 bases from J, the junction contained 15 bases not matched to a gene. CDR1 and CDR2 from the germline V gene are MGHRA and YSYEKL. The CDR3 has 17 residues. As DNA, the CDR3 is TGCGCCAGCAGCCATCCTCCCAGGGGAAGGGGACAGGACATTCAGTACTTC. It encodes CASSHPPRGRGQDIQYF.

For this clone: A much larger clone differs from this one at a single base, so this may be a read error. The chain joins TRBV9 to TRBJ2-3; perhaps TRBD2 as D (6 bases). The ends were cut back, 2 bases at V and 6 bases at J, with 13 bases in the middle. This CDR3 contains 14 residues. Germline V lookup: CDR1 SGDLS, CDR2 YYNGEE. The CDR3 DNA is TGTGCCAGCAGCGTGGGACTCAGCCGGGATACGCAGTATTTT. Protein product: CASSVGLSRDTQYF.

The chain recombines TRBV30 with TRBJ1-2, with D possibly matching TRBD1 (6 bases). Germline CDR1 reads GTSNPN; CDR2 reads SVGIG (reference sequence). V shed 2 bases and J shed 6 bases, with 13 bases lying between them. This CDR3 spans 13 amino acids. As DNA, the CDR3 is TGTGCCTGGAGTTGGAGAGGGGGTAATGGCTACACCTTC. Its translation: CAWSWRGGNGYTF.

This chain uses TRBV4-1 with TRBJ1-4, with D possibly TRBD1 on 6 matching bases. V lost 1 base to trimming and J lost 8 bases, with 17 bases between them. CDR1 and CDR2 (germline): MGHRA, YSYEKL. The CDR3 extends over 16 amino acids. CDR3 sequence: CASSQVLDRETEKLFF. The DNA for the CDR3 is TGCGCCAGCAGCCAAGTTCTGGACAGAGAAACCGAAAAACTGTTTTTT.